This TCR beta chain was recorded in a study of T cell responses to AZD1222 COVID-19 vaccine. Study results and caveats: Unmutated variant regions reportedly attract nearly half of all spike-specific TCRs. Spike regions recognized by vaccine-associated CD4 TCRs spanned the protein, led by 160-218 and 743-854.

The CDR3 consists of 12 residues. CDR1 is GTSNPN, CDR2 SVGIG, per germline (reference sequence). V dropped 4 bases and J dropped 10 bases, with 16 bases sitting between them. Produced via immunoSEQ multiplex PCR; TCRdb's table is partial and in-frame only. The sample contains 100,000 to 150,000 clones, about 82% of which appear only once. On this clone: The antigen is undetermined.

The sample in question was peripheral blood, obtained on day 0 of AZD1222 vaccination. The TCR sequence derives from an adult in good health. This rearrangement joins TRBV30 to TRBJ1-1, with no clear D. This CDR3 is CAWNFPGRRAFF. DNA of the CDR3: TGTGCCTGGAACTTTCCGGGGAGGAGAGCTTTCTTT.